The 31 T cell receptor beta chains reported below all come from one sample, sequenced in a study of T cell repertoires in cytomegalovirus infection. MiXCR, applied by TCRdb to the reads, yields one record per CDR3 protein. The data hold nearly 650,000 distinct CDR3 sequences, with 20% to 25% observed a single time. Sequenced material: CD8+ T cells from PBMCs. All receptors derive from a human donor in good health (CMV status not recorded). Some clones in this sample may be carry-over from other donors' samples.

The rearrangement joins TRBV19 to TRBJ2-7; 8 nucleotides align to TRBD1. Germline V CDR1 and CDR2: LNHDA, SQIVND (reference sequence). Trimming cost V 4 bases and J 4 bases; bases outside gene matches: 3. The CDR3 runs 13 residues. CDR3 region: CASSNDRGYEQYF. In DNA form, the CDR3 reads TGTGCCAGTAGTAATGACAGGGGATACGAGCAGTACTTC.

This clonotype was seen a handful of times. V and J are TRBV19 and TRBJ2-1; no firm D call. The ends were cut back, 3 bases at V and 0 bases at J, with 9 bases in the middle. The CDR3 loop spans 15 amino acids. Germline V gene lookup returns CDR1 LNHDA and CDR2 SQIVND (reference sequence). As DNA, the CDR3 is TGTGCCAGTAGTATTGGGTGGAGCTCCTACAATGAGCAGTTCTTC. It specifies CASSIGWSSYNEQFF.

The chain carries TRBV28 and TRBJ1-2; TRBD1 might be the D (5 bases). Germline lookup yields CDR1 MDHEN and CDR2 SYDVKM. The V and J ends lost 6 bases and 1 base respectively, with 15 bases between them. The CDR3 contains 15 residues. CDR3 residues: CASRGFGTFNYGYTF. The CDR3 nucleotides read TGTGCCAGCAGGGGGTTCGGGACTTTTAACTATGGCTACACCTTC.

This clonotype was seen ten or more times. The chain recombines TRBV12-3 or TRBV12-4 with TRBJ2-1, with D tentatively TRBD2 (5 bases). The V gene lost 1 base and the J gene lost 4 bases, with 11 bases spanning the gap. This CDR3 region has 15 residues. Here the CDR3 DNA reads TGTGCCAGCAGTTTAGGGGGAGTTCTTTACAATGAGCAGTTCTTC. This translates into CASSLGGVLYNEQFF.

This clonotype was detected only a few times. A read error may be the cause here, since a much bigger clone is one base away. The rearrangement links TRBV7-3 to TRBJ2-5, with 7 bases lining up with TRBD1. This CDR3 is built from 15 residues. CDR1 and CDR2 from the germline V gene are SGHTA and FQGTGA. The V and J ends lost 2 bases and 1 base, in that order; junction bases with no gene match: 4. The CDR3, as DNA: TGTGCCAGCAGCTTAGTCGGGACAGCCCAAGAGACCCAGTACTTC. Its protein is CASSLVGTAQETQYF.

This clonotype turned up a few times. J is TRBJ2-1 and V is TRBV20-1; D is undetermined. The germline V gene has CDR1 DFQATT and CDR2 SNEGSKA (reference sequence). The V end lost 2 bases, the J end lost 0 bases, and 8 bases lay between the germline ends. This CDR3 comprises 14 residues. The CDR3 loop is CSARPENSYNEQFF. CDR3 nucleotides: TGCAGTGCTAGACCGGAAAACTCCTACAATGAGCAGTTCTTC.

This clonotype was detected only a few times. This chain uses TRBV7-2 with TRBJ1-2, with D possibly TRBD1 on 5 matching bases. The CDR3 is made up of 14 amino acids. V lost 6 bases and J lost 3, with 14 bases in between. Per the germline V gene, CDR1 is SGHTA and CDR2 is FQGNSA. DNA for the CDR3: TGTGCCAGCAGTAGCGGGACGGAAGACTATGGCTACACCTTC. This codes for CASSSGTEDYGYTF.

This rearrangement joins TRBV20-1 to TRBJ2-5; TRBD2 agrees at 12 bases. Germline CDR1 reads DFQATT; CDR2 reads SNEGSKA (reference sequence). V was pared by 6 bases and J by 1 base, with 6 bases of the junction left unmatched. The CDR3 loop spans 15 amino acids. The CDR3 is CSAGRLAGAQETQYF. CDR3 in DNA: TGCAGTGCGGGAAGACTAGCGGGGGCCCAAGAGACCCAGTACTTC.

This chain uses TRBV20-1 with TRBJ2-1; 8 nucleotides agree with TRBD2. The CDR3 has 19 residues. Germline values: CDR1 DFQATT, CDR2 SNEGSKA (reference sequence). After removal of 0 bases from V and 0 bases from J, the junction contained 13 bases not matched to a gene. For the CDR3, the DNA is TGCAGTGCTAGAGATTTTAGGGGGGACGGGGGGGCCTCCTACAATGAGCAGTTCTTC. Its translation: CSARDFRGDGGASYNEQFF.

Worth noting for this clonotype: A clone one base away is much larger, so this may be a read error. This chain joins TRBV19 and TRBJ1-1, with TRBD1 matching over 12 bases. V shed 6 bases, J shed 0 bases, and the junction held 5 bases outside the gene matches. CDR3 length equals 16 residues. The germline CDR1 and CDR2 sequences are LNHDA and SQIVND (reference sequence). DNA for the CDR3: TGTGCCAGTAGCCGGGACAGGGGGCATATGAACACTGAAGCTTTCTTT. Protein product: CASSRDRGHMNTEAFF.

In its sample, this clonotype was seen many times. The CDR3 nucleotides are TGTGCCAGCGGGGCAATGGCGCCAGGCTACACCTTC. Translated: CASGAMAPGYTF. The chain combines TRBV12-3 or TRBV12-4 with TRBJ1-2; D perhaps matches TRBD1 (5 bases). Between the trimmed V and J ends, which lost 8 bases and 8 bases, there was a span of 15 bases. CDR3 length equals 12 residues.

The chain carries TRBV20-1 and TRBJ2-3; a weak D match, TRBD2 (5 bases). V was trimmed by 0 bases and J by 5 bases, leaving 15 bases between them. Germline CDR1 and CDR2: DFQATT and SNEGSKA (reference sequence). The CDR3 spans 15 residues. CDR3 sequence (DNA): TGCAGTGCTAGAGATCTCCGGGGTGTGGGAGATACGCAGTATTTT. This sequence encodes CSARDLRGVGDTQYF.

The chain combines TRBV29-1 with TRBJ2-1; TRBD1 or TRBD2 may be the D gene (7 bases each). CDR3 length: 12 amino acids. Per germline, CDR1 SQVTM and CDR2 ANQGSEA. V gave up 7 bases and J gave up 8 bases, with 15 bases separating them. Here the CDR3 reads CSAYQGGDEQFF. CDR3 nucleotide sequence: TGCAGCGCCTATCAGGGGGGGGATGAGCAGTTCTTC.

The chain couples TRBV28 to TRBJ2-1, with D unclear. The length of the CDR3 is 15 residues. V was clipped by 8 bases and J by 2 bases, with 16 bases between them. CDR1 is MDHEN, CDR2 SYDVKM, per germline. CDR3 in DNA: TGTGCCAGCGCTATTGGCTCGCGGCCCTACAATGAGCAGTTCTTC. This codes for CASAIGSRPYNEQFF.

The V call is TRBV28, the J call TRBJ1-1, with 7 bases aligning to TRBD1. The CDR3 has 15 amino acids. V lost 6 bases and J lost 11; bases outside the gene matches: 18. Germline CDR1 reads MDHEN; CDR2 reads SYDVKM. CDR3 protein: CASRPPGQSTLGAFF. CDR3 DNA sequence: TGTGCCAGCAGACCTCCGGGACAGTCCACCTTAGGGGCTTTCTTT.

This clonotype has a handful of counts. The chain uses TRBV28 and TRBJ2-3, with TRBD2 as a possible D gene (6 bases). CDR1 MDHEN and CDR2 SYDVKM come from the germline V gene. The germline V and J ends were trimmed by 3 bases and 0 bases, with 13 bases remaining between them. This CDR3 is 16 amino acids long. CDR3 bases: TGTGCCAGCAGTTTCGGGGCGGGGCCTAGCACAGATACGCAGTATTTT. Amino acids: CASSFGAGPSTDTQYF.

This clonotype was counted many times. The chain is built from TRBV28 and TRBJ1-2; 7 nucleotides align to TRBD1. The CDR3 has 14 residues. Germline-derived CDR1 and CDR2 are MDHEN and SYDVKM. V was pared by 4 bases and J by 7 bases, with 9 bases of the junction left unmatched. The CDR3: CASSSIGRGLGYTF. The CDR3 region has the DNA TGTGCCAGCAGTTCCATTGGAAGGGGGCTTGGCTACACCTTC.

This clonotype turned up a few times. CDR3: CSVVQLAGIYGYTF. The CDR3 coding sequence is TGCAGCGTTGTGCAGTTGGCAGGGATCTATGGCTACACCTTC. The V and J genes are TRBV29-1 and TRBJ1-2; perhaps TRBD1 as D (5 bases). The CDR3 has 14 residues. The germline gives CDR1 SQVTM, CDR2 ANQGSEA. V lost 4 bases, J lost 4 bases, and 16 bases lay in between.

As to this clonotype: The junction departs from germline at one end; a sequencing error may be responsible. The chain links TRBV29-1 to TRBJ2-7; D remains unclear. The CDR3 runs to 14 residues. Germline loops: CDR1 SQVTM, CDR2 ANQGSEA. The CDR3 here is CSVEAGSRFYEQHF. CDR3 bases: TGCAGCGTTGAGGCAGGTTCGAGATTCTACGAGCAGCACTTC.

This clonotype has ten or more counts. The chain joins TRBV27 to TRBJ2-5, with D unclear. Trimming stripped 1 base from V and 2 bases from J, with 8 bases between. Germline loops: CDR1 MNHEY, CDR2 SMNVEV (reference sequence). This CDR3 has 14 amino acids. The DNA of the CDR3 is TGTGCCAGCAGTTTATTGGCCAGTCAAGAGACCCAGTACTTC. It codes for CASSLLASQETQYF.

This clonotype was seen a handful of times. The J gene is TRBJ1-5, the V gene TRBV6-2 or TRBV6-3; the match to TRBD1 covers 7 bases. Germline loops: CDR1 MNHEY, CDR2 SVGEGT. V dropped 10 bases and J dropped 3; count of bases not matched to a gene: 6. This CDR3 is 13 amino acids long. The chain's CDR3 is CATGTALNQPQHF. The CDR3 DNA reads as TGTGCCACCGGGACAGCCCTCAATCAGCCCCAGCATTTT.

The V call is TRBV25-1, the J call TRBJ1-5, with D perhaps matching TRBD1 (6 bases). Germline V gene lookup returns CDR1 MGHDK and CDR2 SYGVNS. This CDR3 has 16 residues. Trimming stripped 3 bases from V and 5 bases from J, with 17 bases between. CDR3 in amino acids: CASSDLRGGADQPQHF. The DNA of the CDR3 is TGTGCCAGCAGTGACCTAAGGGGGGGGGCCGATCAGCCCCAGCATTTT.

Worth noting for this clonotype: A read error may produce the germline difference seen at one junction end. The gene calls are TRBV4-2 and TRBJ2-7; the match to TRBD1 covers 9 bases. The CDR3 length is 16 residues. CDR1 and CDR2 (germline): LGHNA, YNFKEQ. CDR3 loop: CASSQANADRGSEHYF. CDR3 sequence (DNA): TGTGCCAGCAGCCAAGCTAATGCGGACAGGGGTTCCGAGCATTACTTC.

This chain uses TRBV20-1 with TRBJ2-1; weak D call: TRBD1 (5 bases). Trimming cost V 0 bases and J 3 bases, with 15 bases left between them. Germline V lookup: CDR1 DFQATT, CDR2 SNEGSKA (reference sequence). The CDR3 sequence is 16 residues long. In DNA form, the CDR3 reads TGCAGTGCTAGAGATCCGGCAGGGAAAAGCTACAATGAGCAGTTCTTC. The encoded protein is CSARDPAGKSYNEQFF.

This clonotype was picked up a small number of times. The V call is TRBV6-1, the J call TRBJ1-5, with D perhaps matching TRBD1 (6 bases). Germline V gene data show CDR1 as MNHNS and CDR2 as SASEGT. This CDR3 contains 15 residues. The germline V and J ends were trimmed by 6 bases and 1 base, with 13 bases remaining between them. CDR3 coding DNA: TGTGCCAGCAGGACTCGACAGGCAAGCAATCAGCCCCAGCATTTT. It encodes CASRTRQASNQPQHF.

The CDR3 DNA reads TGTGCCAGCAGCTTCCCCGACAGGGGGCTGAACTATGGCTACACCTTC. Amino acid sequence: CASSFPDRGLNYGYTF. The chain uses TRBV7-9 and TRBJ1-2; 10 bases are a match to TRBD1. V trimming: 3 bases; J trimming: 2 bases; junction bases outside the gene matches: 6. Germline values: CDR1 SEHNR, CDR2 FQNEAQ (reference sequence). This CDR3 spans 16 amino acids.

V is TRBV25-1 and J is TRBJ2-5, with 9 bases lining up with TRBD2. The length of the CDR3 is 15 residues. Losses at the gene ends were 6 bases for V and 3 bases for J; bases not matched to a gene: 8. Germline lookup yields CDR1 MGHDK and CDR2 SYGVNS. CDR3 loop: CASRKGLAGEETQYF. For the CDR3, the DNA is TGTGCCAGCAGGAAGGGATTAGCGGGGGAAGAGACCCAGTACTTC.

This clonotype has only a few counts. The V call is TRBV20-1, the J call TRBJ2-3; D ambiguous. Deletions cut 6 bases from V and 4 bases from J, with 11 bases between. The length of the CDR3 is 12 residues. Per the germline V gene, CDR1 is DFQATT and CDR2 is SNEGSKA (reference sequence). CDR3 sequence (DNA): TGCAGTGCCTCCCCCGGAGCAGATACGCAGTATTTT. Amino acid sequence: CSASPGADTQYF.

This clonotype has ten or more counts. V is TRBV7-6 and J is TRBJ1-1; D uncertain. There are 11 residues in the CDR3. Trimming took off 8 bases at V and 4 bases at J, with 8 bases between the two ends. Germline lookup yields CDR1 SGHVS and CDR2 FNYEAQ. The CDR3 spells CASPVGTEAFF. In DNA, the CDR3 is TGTGCCAGCCCGGTGGGCACTGAAGCTTTCTTT.

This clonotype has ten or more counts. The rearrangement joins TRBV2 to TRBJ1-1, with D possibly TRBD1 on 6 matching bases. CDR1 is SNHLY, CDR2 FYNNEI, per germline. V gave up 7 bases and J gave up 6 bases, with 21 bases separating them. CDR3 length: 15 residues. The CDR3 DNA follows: TGTGCCAGCACTCAAAGGGGACACGGGTTGGCTGAAGCTTTCTTT. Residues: CASTQRGHGLAEAFF. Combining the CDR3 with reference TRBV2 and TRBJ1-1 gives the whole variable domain EPEVTQTPSHQVTQMGQEVILRCVPISNHLYFYWYRQILGQKVEFLVSFYNNEISEKSEIFDDQFSVERPDGSNFTLKIRSTKLEDSAMYFCASTQRGHGLAEAFFGQGTRLTVV.

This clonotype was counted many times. The CDR3: CASSYGPGNEQFF. CDR3 nucleotides: TGTGCCAGCAGTTACGGTCCCGGCAATGAGCAGTTCTTC. The chain recombines TRBV6-5 with TRBJ2-1, with no clear D. The length of the CDR3 is 13 residues. Germline-derived CDR1 and CDR2 are MNHEY and SVGAGI. The V end lost 2 bases, the J end lost 6 bases, and 8 bases lay between the germline ends.